This T cell receptor (beta chain) originates from a study of regulatory T cells in long-lasting Graves disease. Library construction for TCR beta used iRepertoire HTBI primers and Arm-PCR of CDR3 regions. TCRdb re-called the multiplex PCR reads with MiXCR, one entry per CDR3 protein. Of approximately 300,000 distinct CDR3 sequences in the sample, over 15% are singletons; the top ten hold 38%. Time point here: newly diagnosed GD, antithyroid drugs for less than 3 months. Following extraction of RNA from PBMCs, that RNA was used to make the TCR library. Sequences were derived from peripheral blood mononuclear cells (PBMCs), sampled at new diagnosis, from a patient treated with antithyroid drugs. The receptor comes from a female donor with Graves disease.

The CDR3: CASSETGERGYTF. The CDR3 bases are TGTGCCAGCAGTGAGACAGGGGAGAGAGGCTACACCTTC. The chain uses TRBV27 and TRBJ1-2, with 8 positions matching TRBD1. V lost 5 bases and J lost 8; bases outside the gene matches: 7. CDR1 is MNHEY, CDR2 SMNVEV, per germline (reference sequence). The CDR3 consists of 13 residues.